The next 27 T cell receptor beta chains were all read from a single sample in a study of cytomegalovirus exposure and HLA in healthy donors. Use of 60 Vbeta and 13 Jbeta primers characterized the PCR. Clones were read by immunoSEQ multiplex PCR, and TCRdb kept only the in-frame ones, dropping some. The sample carries approximately 96,000 clones, about 74% recorded once. Material: PBMCs. These receptors originate from a male donor in good health and CMV-seronegative.

The J gene is TRBJ2-7, the V gene TRBV7-2, with TRBD1 identical over 7 bases. The germline V gene encodes CDR1 SGHTA and CDR2 FQGNSA. V lost 5 bases, J lost 2 bases, and 6 bases stayed unmatched. The CDR3 spans 14 residues. CDR3 bases: TGTGCCAGCAGCCTGCCGGGACAGACCTACGAGCAGTACTTC. Protein: CASSLPGQTYEQYF.

V usage is TRBV15 and J usage is TRBJ2-1; 10 bases map to TRBD1. CDR1 and CDR2 (germline): LNHNV, YYDKDF (reference sequence). The CDR3 has 15 amino acids. Trimming cost V 3 bases and J 4 bases; bases outside gene matches: 3. The CDR3 protein is CATSSGGQGYNEQFF. CDR3 DNA: TGTGCCACCAGCAGTGGGGGACAGGGGTACAATGAGCAGTTCTTC. Full variable domain (outside the CDR3, taken from reference TRBV15 and TRBJ2-1): DAMVIQNPRYQVTQFGKPVTLSCSQTLNHNVMYWYQQKSSQAPKLLFHYYDKDFNNEADTPDNFQSRRPNTSFCFLDIRSPGLGDTAMYLCATSSGGQGYNEQFFGPGTRLTVL.

A few counts support this clone. V is TRBV28 and J is TRBJ1-5; 8 bases fit TRBD1. V was pared by 7 bases and J by 7 bases, with 15 bases of the junction left unmatched. Germline CDR1 MDHEN, CDR2 SYDVKM. The CDR3 loop spans 16 amino acids. CDR3 protein: CASTLRDRSRLQPQHF. CDR3 nucleotides: TGTGCCAGCACTTTGCGGGACAGGAGTCGTCTACAGCCCCAGCATTTT.

In this sample, this clone turned up once. The V and J genes are TRBV7-9 and TRBJ2-3; TRBD1 is a possible D gene (7 bases). The CDR3 consists of 15 residues. V was clipped by 1 base and J by 4 bases, with 12 bases between them. The V gene's germline CDR1 is SEHNR and CDR2 FQNEAQ (reference sequence). The CDR3 nucleotides are TGTGCCAGCAGCTTAGTCAGGGGGGCGGCAGATACGCAGTATTTT. Its protein is CASSLVRGAADTQYF. Supplemented by reference TRBV7-9 and TRBJ2-3, the full variable domain reads DTGVSQNPRHKITKRGQNVTFRCDPISEHNRLYWYRQTLGQGPEFLTYFQNEAQLEKSRLLSDRFSAERPKGSFSTLEIQRTEQGDSAMYLCASSLVRGAADTQYFGPGTRLTVL.

In DNA, the CDR3 is TGTGCCAGCAGCCCGGGGGGGAGCAATCAGCCCCAGCATTTT. Its protein is CASSPGGSNQPQHF. The J gene is TRBJ1-5, the V gene TRBV27; D is possibly TRBD1 (5 bases). V was trimmed by 6 bases and J by 1 base, leaving 10 bases between them. The CDR3 totals 14 residues. Germline values: CDR1 MNHEY, CDR2 SMNVEV (reference sequence).

The chain joins TRBV7-9 to TRBJ2-1, with 9 bases fitting TRBD1. Looked up from germline, CDR1 is SEHNR and CDR2 is FQNEAQ (reference sequence). This CDR3 comprises 13 residues. V was pared by 6 bases and J by 10 bases, with 7 bases of the junction left unmatched. The chain's CDR3 is CASRVQGAGEQFF. CDR3 sequence (DNA): TGTGCCAGCAGAGTACAGGGGGCCGGGGAGCAGTTCTTC.

The rearrangement joins TRBV6-1 to TRBJ2-3, with TRBD2 identical over 10 bases. Germline CDR1 reads MNHNS; CDR2 reads SASEGT. The V and J ends lost 6 bases and 12 bases, in that order; junction bases with no gene match: 9. The length of the CDR3 is 13 residues. The CDR3, as DNA: TGTGCCAGCAGAGGGACAGGACTAGCGGCCCAGTATTTT. It yields the protein CASRGTGLAAQYF.

The chain combines TRBV23-1 with TRBJ2-3, with 8 positions matching TRBD2. TRBV23-1 is marked as an open reading frame, function uncertain. The V segment lost 7 bases and the J segment 4 bases; nucleotides outside the gene matches: 7. The CDR3 is 14 residues long. The CDR3 here is CASILSGRADTQYF. CDR3 in DNA: TGCGCCAGCATTTTGTCCGGGAGGGCAGATACGCAGTATTTT.

The chain recombines TRBV5-1 with TRBJ2-4; 7 bases align to TRBD2. This CDR3 comprises 21 residues. Trimming cost V 2 bases and J 0 bases; bases outside gene matches: 20. The germline gives CDR1 SGHRS, CDR2 YFSETQ. The CDR3 loop is CASSFVGKLANTNRAKNIQYF. CDR3 sequence (DNA): TGCGCCAGCAGCTTTGTGGGGAAACTAGCGAACACAAACCGAGCCAAAAACATTCAGTACTTC.

This clone was detected once. The genes are TRBV10-3 and TRBJ2-3, with TRBD2 matching over 12 bases. This CDR3 is built from 18 residues. Germline CDR1 is ENHRY and CDR2 is SYGVKD. The junction had 9 bases not matched to a gene; V was cut back by 5 bases and J by 0 bases. In DNA, the CDR3 is TGTGCCATCAGTAAGACTAGCGGGAGTTACTCTAGCACAGATACGCAGTATTTT. Translated, it gives CAISKTSGSYSSTDTQYF.

The chain couples TRBV5-8 to TRBJ1-5; a possible D gene is TRBD1 (5 bases). Germline CDR1 and CDR2: SGHTS and YDEGEE. Trimming removed 5 bases from V and 4 bases from J, with 10 bases in between. The CDR3 has 13 residues. The CDR3 reads CASRNNRNQPQHF. The CDR3 nucleotides are TGTGCCAGCAGGAACAACAGGAATCAGCCCCAGCATTTT.

The CDR3 bases are TGTGCCAGCAGTCTCCGGACGGGAAACACAGATACGCAGTATTTT. Amino acid sequence: CASSLRTGNTDTQYF. The rearrangement links TRBV27 to TRBJ2-3; D perhaps matches TRBD2 (5 bases). The V and J ends lost 5 bases and 2 bases respectively, with 14 bases between them. The CDR3 runs to 15 residues. Germline V gene sequence: CDR1 MNHEY, CDR2 SMNVEV (reference sequence).

This clone was recorded a few times. The chain links TRBV19 to TRBJ2-7; TRBD1 agrees at 10 bases. The V gene's germline CDR1 is LNHDA and CDR2 SQIVND (reference sequence). The CDR3 runs 14 residues. Germline trimming cut 6 bases from V and 4 bases from J; bases unmatched to any gene: 6. The CDR3 sequence: CASSTGTGDYEQYF. The CDR3 region has the DNA TGTGCCAGTAGCACCGGGACAGGGGATTACGAGCAGTACTTC.

About this clone: Sequence at one end of the junction differs from germline and may be a read error. The chain combines TRBV27 with TRBJ2-2; the D gene is possibly TRBD2 (6 bases). The CDR3 spans 12 residues. Per the germline V gene, CDR1 is MNHEY and CDR2 is SMNVEV (reference sequence). CDR3 residues: CASSFRDSNLLF. In DNA, the CDR3 is TGTGCCAGCAGTTTCCGGGACTCCAACCTGCTTTTT.

The chain combines TRBV6-1 with TRBJ1-1; D gene uncertain. Germline V gene lookup returns CDR1 MNHNS and CDR2 SASEGT. V lost 1 base and J 3 bases, leaving 12 bases between the germline ends. This CDR3 spans 15 amino acids. As DNA, the CDR3 is TGTGCCAGCAGTGAAGTTGGGAGGAGTTACACTGAAGCTTTCTTT. Its protein is CASSEVGRSYTEAFF.

This rearrangement joins TRBV27 to TRBJ1-2; D might be TRBD1 (5 bases). Per the germline V gene, CDR1 is MNHEY and CDR2 is SMNVEV (reference sequence). V was shortened by 0 bases and J by 8 bases, with 16 bases between the two germline ends. CDR3 length: 15 amino acids. The CDR3 spells CASSLSQGGSVGYTF. CDR3 coding DNA: TGTGCCAGCAGTTTATCCCAGGGAGGGAGTGTGGGCTACACCTTC.

The V call is TRBV18, the J call TRBJ2-1; TRBD2 aligns across 8 bases. V was clipped by 4 bases and J by 8 bases; unmatched bases: 1. This CDR3 has 12 residues. Germline assignment: CDR1 KGHSH and CDR2 LQKENI. The CDR3 region has the DNA TGTGCCAGCTCACAACTAGCGGATGAGCAGTTCTTC. Translated: CASSQLADEQFF.

A few counts support this clone. This sequence joins TRBV19 and TRBJ2-3; 7 bases are a match to TRBD2. Trimming took 1 base from V and 2 from J; bases not matched to a gene: 12. This CDR3 region has 18 residues. Germline lookup yields CDR1 LNHDA and CDR2 SQIVND (reference sequence). CDR3 amino acids: CASSIGPRLAGFTDTQYF. The CDR3 bases are TGTGCCAGTAGTATAGGGCCCCGACTAGCAGGGTTCACAGATACGCAGTATTTT.

The rearrangement links TRBV4-3 to TRBJ2-1; 10 bases are a match to TRBD1. This CDR3 spans 16 amino acids. J lost 9 bases, V lost 4 bases, and 12 bases had no gene match. Germline V gives CDR1 LGHNA, CDR2 YSLEER. CDR3 residues: CASSRRQGALDGEQFF. As DNA, the CDR3 is TGCGCCAGCAGCCGAAGACAGGGGGCCCTCGATGGTGAGCAGTTCTTC.

V usage is TRBV2 and J usage is TRBJ2-7; 7 nucleotides agree with TRBD1. J gave up 3 bases and V 7 bases, and 6 bases lay outside the gene matches. The germline V gene encodes CDR1 SNHLY and CDR2 FYNNEI. The CDR3 consists of 13 residues. In nucleotides, the CDR3 is TGTGCCAGCATGAGGACAGGATACTACGAGCAGTACTTC. Encoded protein: CASMRTGYYEQYF. The entire variable domain, with the rest obtained from reference TRBV2 and TRBJ2-7, is as follows: EPEVTQTPSHQVTQMGQEVILRCVPISNHLYFYWYRQILGQKVEFLVSFYNNEISEKSEIFDDQFSVERPDGSNFTLKIRSTKLEDSAMYFCASMRTGYYEQYFGPGTRLTVT.

A single count supports this clone. The CDR3 DNA follows: TGTGCCAGCAGCGTAGTGACTAGCGGGAGGGCGGGGCAGTTCTTC. It codes for CASSVVTSGRAGQFF. The chain carries TRBV9 and TRBJ2-1; 14 bases are a match to TRBD2. Germline CDR1 reads SGDLS; CDR2 reads YYNGEE. CDR3 length: 15 amino acids. The J segment lost 12 bases and the V segment lost 0 bases, leaving 5 bases of the junction unmatched.

The V call is TRBV5-1, the J call TRBJ2-1; 8 bases are a match to TRBD2. The germline CDR1 and CDR2 sequences are SGHRS and YFSETQ. J lost 1 base, V lost 8 bases, and 5 bases had no gene match. The CDR3 has 14 amino acids. The CDR3 region is CARGVAGSYNEQFF. The CDR3 DNA reads TGCGCCAGAGGAGTAGCGGGATCCTACAATGAGCAGTTCTTC.

This clone has just one count. The chain has TRBV11-2 and TRBJ2-5; D may be TRBD2 (5 bases). The CDR3 extends over 13 amino acids. The germline gives CDR1 SGHAT, CDR2 FQNNGV. V dropped 3 bases and J dropped 5 bases, with 10 bases sitting between them. In DNA form, the CDR3 reads TGTGCCAGCAGCTTCCTGGGCGGGGAGACCCAGTACTTC. Translated, it gives CASSFLGGETQYF.

This rearrangement joins TRBV28 to TRBJ2-5; D unclear. Germline V lookup: CDR1 MDHEN, CDR2 SYDVKM. Trimming stripped 5 bases from V and 5 bases from J, with 6 bases between. This CDR3 comprises 11 residues. As DNA, the CDR3 is TGTGCCAGCAGTATGCGGGAGACCCAGTACTTC. As protein: CASSMRETQYF.

The J gene is TRBJ2-7, the V gene TRBV7-2; D is unclear. The germline gives CDR1 SGHTA, CDR2 FQGNSA. Trimming removed 3 bases from V and 5 bases from J, with 8 bases in between. The CDR3 spans 12 residues. CDR3 nucleotides: TGTGCCAGCAGCTTTATGGGCGACGAGCAGTACTTC. It specifies CASSFMGDEQYF.

V usage is TRBV7-9 and J usage is TRBJ2-7, with D possibly matching TRBD1 (6 bases). Trimming cost V 3 bases and J 1 base, with 13 bases left between them. Germline lookup yields CDR1 SEHNR and CDR2 FQNEAQ (reference sequence). The CDR3 contains 15 residues. The CDR3 DNA is TGTGCCAGCAGCTTTACAGGGCGCCAATCCTACGAGCAGTACTTC. Its protein product is CASSFTGRQSYEQYF. The full variable domain, its missing parts supplied by reference TRBV7-9 and TRBJ2-7, is DTGVSQNPRHKITKRGQNVTFRCDPISEHNRLYWYRQTLGQGPEFLTYFQNEAQLEKSRLLSDRFSAERPKGSFSTLEIQRTEQGDSAMYLCASSFTGRQSYEQYFGPGTRLTVT.

The chain has TRBV7-3 and TRBJ1-1; D gene unclear. Trimming stripped 0 bases from V and 3 bases from J, with 8 bases between. The length of the CDR3 is 14 residues. In germline, CDR1 is SGHTA, CDR2 FQGTGA. The CDR3 bases are TGTGCCAGCAGCTTAACGGGTGCGGACACTGAAGCTTTCTTT. Translated, it gives CASSLTGADTEAFF.